The rows below give T cell receptor beta chains drawn from one sample of a study of monozygotic twins with inflammatory bowel disease. One entry per CDR3 protein, without DNA, is what TCRdb gives after re-calling the 5' RACE reads. This repertoire includes about 160,000 distinct CDR3 sequences. Specimen: blood. The receptors derive from a human donor with ulcerative colitis or Crohn's disease, or a healthy co-twin of an affected twin (not recorded which). Both conserved end residues are part of each CDR3.

V	J	CDR3
TRBV7-6	TRBJ2-3	CASSLQGSGRTDTQYF
TRBV6-5	TRBJ1-5	CASSYRGRNEGYSNQPQHF
TRBV4-2	TRBJ2-7	CASSQEPSGISYEQYF
TRBV28	TRBJ2-7	CASSLNRVLTYEQYF
TRBV10-3	TRBJ2-1	CAISDGGRANNEQFF
TRBV19	TRBJ1-1	CASSISFGGTEAFF
TRBV12-3/TRBV12-4	TRBJ2-3	CASSYTTGGTDTQYF
TRBV7-2	TRBJ2-5	CASSADRGPETQYF
TRBV4-1	TRBJ2-1	CASSQDPRGRVVNEQFF
TRBV5-4	TRBJ2-7	CASSPYQGLDEQYF
TRBV5-6	TRBJ2-3	CASRQGFHTQYF
TRBV9	TRBJ2-1	CASSVAGLADLIAYNEQFF
TRBV3-1	TRBJ1-6	CASSRYTGESSYNSPLHF
TRBV24-1	TRBJ2-1	CATSDLKGRLFSSGEQFF
TRBV12-5	TRBJ2-3	CASGLATSALADTQYF
TRBV27	TRBJ1-1	CASSLEGGATEAFF
TRBV28	TRBJ2-7	CACSLDRRYEQYF
TRBV21-1	TRBJ1-5	CASGFGAEGHSNQPQHF
TRBV24-1	TRBJ2-1	CATSPRDYYNEQFF
TRBV10-3	TRBJ1-2	CAISGDRNYGYTF
TRBV15	TRBJ1-3	CATSRDSDTTSGNTIYF
TRBV12-3/TRBV12-4	TRBJ2-1	CASRGLGSSGAYNEQFF
TRBV11-2	TRBJ2-3	CASSLVAGSTDTQYF
TRBV7-9	TRBJ2-7	CASSLGTSGDLFEQYF
TRBV18	TRBJ1-6	CASSPEGGGSPLHF
TRBV21-1	TRBJ1-2	CASSHWKTGYTF
TRBV6-2/TRBV6-3	TRBJ2-1	CASSPPFQFHEQFF
TRBV15	TRBJ2-2	CATSRTVDYTGELFF
TRBV7-2	TRBJ1-1	CASSRLMNTEAFF
TRBV6-5	TRBJ2-2	CASSLQGAHTGELFF
TRBV5-1	TRBJ1-2	CASSFQASFYGYTF